This is a list of T cell receptor beta chains from one sample in a study of response to subunit inactivated influenza vaccine. TCRdb reprocessed the RT-PCR reads with MiXCR, giving one entry per CDR3 protein. In the table there are about 500,000 distinct CDR3 sequences, 16% of which are singletons. The specimen was CD4+ T cells sorted from PBMCs, collected about 24 months after vaccination. Receptors originate from a man aged 45 to 70 who received an inactivated influenza vaccine. The CDR3 runs from the conserved cysteine through the conserved F or W. A D gene is named only where the DNA matches it firmly. A row's size may be missing; if present it is once, few, many or a size class.

CDR3 length,J gene,D gene,V gene,clone size,CDR3 DNA,CDR3 protein
14,TRBJ2-2,NA,TRBV7-9,NA,TGTGCCAGCACCCCCTTCACGGTCACCGGGGAGCTGTTTTTT,CASTPFTVTGELFF
15,TRBJ2-5,NA,TRBV6-5,few,TGTGCCAGCAGTTACTCGAGAGGGAACCAAGAGACCCAGTACTTC,CASSYSRGNQETQYF
15,TRBJ2-5,TRBD1,TRBV14,NA,TGTGCCAGCAGCCGGGACAGGGCGTACCAAGAGACCCAGTACTTC,CASSRDRAYQETQYF
15,TRBJ1-2,NA,TRBV7-9,once,TGTGTCAGCAGCTTAACAGGGATTGGGTACTATGGCTACACCTTC,CVSSLTGIGYYGYTF
14,TRBJ2-3,NA,TRBV20-1,few,TGCAGTGCTAGTGCGCAGACCGGGGCAGATACGCAGTATTTT,CSASAQTGADTQYF
17,TRBJ2-4,NA,TRBV28,few,TGTGCCAGCAGTTTTGGGGCCGGACAAACAGCCAAAAACATTCAGTACTTC,CASSFGAGQTAKNIQYF
13,TRBJ1-1,NA,TRBV12-3/TRBV12-4,NA,TGTGCCACCGCCCTCGGGGCCAACACTGAAGCTTTCTTT,CATALGANTEAFF
15,TRBJ2-7,TRBD2,TRBV5-1,many,TGCGCCAGCAGCTTGAGCCTAGCGGGAGCTTACGAGCAGTACTTC,CASSLSLAGAYEQYF
16,TRBJ1-5,NA,TRBV5-6,few,TGTGCCAGCACCCGCTTGGGGGCTCGGAGCAATCAGCCCCAGCATTTT,CASTRLGARSNQPQHF
16,TRBJ2-7,TRBD2,TRBV5-1,NA,TGCGCCAGCAGCTCGACTGGACTAGCCGGGTTTGGGGAGCAGTACTTC,CASSSTGLAGFGEQYF
16,TRBJ2-1,TRBD2,TRBV5-1,NA,TGCGCCAGCAGCCCGGGACTAGCGGACTACTACAATGAGCAGTTCTTC,CASSPGLADYYNEQFF
15,TRBJ1-1,NA,TRBV12-3/TRBV12-4,NA,TGTGCCAGCAGCCCTGATGGTCACATGAACACTGAAGCTTTCTTT,CASSPDGHMNTEAFF
13,TRBJ2-7,NA,TRBV28,many,TGTGCCAGCAGTTTATACTATCGGGGCGAGCAGTACTTC,CASSLYYRGEQYF
15,TRBJ2-1,TRBD2,TRBV5-1,many,TGTGCCAGCAGCCCCGGGACTAGCGGCTACAATGAGCAGTTCTTC,CASSPGTSGYNEQFF
14,TRBJ2-7,TRBD1,TRBV7-9,few,TGTGCCAGCAGCCCGGGACAGGGCTTGCACGAGCAGTACTTC,CASSPGQGLHEQYF
12,TRBJ1-1,TRBD1,TRBV20-1,few,TGCAGTGCTACCAGGACAGGGACTGAAGCTTTCTTT,CSATRTGTEAFF
15,TRBJ2-5,NA,TRBV3-1,NA,TGTGCCAGCAGCTTCGGACAGCCTACACAAGAGACCCAGTACTTC,CASSFGQPTQETQYF
14,TRBJ2-3,NA,TRBV10-3,few,TGTGCCATCAGTGACTCCAGGGCCACAGATACGCAGTATTTT,CAISDSRATDTQYF
12,TRBJ1-2,NA,TRBV25-1,many,TGTGCCAGCAGTTATCAGAGCTATGGCTACACCTTC,CASSYQSYGYTF
15,TRBJ2-1,NA,TRBV6-2/TRBV6-3,few,TGTGCCAGCAATTCCCTAAGGGGTCAGGGAACTCGGCAGTTCTTC,CASNSLRGQGTRQFF
13,TRBJ2-2,NA,TRBV28,few,TGTGCCAGCAGCGAGCGGAACACCGGGGAGCTGTTTTTT,CASSERNTGELFF